This T cell receptor (beta chain) was documented in a study of T cell changes during pregnancy in multiple sclerosis (dated by TCRdb to between 2018 and 2020). With regard to the full study: Changes in the T cell repertoire over the course of pregnancy were examined in this study in women with multiple sclerosis.

From a lookup of the germline V gene, CDR1 and CDR2 are SGHVS and FQNEAQ. The V and J ends are trimmed by 2 bases and 5 bases, leaving 12 bases between them. Including the terminal cysteine and phenylalanine, the CDR3 comprises 14 residues. Here the CDR3 DNA is all that survives: 42 bases in frame from base 1. Libraries were built with the immunoSEQ multiplex PCR assay. Held by TCRdb, this immuneACCESS table contains in-frame sequences only and omits some clones. Under half of the omission traces to an unresolved V gene where checked; the cause of the rest is unknown. This sample is represented by tens of thousands of clones; about 90% of them were singletons. Approximately 2.2% of the sample rests with the top ten. Comments on this clone: It lacks a known antigen. Nothing much larger sits one base from this clone, and base qualities are not available.

The receptor chain draws on TRBV7-8 and TRBJ1-1; the D gene cannot be resolved reliably. The TCR sequence derives from a female donor with multiple sclerosis, enrolled in a pregnancy study. The specimen was peripheral blood, collected in the first trimester of pregnancy. The bases read TGTGCCAGCAGCTTATACCTCTCGGGGACTGAAGCTTTCTTT. This is translated as CASSLYLSGTEAFF.